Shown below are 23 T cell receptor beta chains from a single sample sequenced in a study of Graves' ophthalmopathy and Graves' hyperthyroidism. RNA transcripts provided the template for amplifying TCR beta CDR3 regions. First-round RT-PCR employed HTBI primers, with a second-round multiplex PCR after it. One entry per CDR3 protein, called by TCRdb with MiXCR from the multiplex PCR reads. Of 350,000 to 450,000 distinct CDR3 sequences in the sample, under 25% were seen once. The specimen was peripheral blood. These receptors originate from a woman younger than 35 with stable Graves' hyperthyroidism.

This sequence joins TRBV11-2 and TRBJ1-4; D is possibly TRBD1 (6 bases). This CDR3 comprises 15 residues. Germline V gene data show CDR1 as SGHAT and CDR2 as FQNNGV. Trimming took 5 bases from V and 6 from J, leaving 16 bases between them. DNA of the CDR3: TGTGCCAGCAGCCGTACAGGGAGTACGGATGAAAAACTGTTTTTT. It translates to CASSRTGSTDEKLFF.

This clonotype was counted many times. The CDR3: CASSLNLGIYEQYF. CDR3 in DNA: TGTGCCAGCAGTTTAAACCTCGGGATCTACGAGCAGTACTTC. The chain couples TRBV12-3 or TRBV12-4 to TRBJ2-7; TRBD2 might be the D (5 bases). The CDR3 has 14 amino acids. The V gene lost 2 bases and the J gene lost 3 bases, with 11 bases spanning the gap.

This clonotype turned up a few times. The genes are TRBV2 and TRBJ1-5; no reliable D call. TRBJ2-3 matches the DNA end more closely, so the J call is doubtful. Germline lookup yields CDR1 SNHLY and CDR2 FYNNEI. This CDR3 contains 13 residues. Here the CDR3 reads CASSDDSNQPQYF. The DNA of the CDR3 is TGTGCCAGCAGTGACGATAGCAATCAGCCCCAGTATTTT.

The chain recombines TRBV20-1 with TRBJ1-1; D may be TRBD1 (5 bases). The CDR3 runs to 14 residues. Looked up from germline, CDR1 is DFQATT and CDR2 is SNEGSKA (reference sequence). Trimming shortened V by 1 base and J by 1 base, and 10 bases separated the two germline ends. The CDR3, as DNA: TGCAGTGCTAGAGTCAAGGACACGAACACTGAAGCTTTCTTT. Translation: CSARVKDTNTEAFF.

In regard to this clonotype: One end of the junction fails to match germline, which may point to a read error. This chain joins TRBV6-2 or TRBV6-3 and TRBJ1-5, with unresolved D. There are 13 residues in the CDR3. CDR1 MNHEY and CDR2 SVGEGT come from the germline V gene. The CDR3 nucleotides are TGTGCCAGCAGTGGGAGAGTGGATCAGCCTCAGCATTTT. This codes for CASSGRVDQPQHF.

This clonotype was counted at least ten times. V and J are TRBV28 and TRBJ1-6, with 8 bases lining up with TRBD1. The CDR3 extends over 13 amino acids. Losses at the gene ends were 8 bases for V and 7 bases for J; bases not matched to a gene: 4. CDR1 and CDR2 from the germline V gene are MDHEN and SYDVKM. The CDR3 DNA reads TGTGCCAGCCAGACAGGGGACAATTCACCCCTCCACTTT. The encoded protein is CASQTGDNSPLHF. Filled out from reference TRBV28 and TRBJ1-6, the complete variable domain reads DVKVTQSSRYLVKRTGEKVFLECVQDMDHENMFWYRQDPGLGLRLIYFSYDVKMKEKGDIPEGYSVSREKKERFSLILESASTNQTSMYLCASQTGDNSPLHFGNGTRLTVT.

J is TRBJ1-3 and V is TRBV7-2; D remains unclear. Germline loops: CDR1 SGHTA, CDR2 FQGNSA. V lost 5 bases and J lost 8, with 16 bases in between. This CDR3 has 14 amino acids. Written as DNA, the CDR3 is TGTGCCAGCAGCCAAGTCCCAGGACCACACACCATATATTTT. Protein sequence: CASSQVPGPHTIYF.

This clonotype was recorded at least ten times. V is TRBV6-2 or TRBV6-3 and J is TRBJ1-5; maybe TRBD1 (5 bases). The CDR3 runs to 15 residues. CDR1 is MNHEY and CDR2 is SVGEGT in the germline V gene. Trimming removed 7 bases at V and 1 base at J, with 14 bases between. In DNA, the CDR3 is TGTGCCAGCAAATGGTCGCAGGGAAGCAATCAGCCCCAGCATTTT. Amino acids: CASKWSQGSNQPQHF.

CDR3 sequence: CASSLGRDRNNSPLHF. As DNA, the CDR3 is TGCGCCAGCAGCTTGGGCCGAGACAGGAATAATTCACCCCTCCACTTT. The chain carries TRBV5-1 and TRBJ1-6, with D perhaps matching TRBD1 (6 bases). V was shortened by 0 bases and J by 5 bases, with 12 bases between the two germline ends. The germline V gene has CDR1 SGHRS and CDR2 YFSETQ. The CDR3 is 16 residues long.

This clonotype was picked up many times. CDR3 amino acids: CASSQDELADIQETQYF. The CDR3 nucleotides read TGTGCCAGCAGCCAGGATGAACTAGCGGATATCCAAGAGACCCAGTACTTC. V and J are TRBV3-1 and TRBJ2-5, with TRBD2 matching over 8 bases. Per the germline V gene, CDR1 is LGHDT and CDR2 is YNNKEL (reference sequence). The ends lost 3 bases at V and 1 base at J; junction bases unmatched: 10. This CDR3 region has 17 residues.

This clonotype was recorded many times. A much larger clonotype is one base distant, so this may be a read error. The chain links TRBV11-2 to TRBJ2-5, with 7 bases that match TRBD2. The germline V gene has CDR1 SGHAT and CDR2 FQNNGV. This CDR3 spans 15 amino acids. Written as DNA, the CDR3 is TGTGCCAGCAAACGCTGGAGCGGGATCCAAGAGACCAAGTACTTC. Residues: CASKRWSGIQETKYF.

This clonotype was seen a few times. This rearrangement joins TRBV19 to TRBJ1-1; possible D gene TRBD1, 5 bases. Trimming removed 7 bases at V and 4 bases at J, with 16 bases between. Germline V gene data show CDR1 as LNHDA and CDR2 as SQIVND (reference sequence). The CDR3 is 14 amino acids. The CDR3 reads CASIAGNWGTEAFF. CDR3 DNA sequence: TGTGCCAGTATCGCAGGGAATTGGGGCACTGAAGCTTTCTTT. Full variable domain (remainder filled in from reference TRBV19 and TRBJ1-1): DGGITQSPKYLFRKEGQNVTLSCEQNLNHDAMYWYRQDPGQGLRLIYYSQIVNDFQKGDIAEGYSVSREKKESFPLTVTSAQKNPTAFYLCASIAGNWGTEAFFGQGTRLTVV.

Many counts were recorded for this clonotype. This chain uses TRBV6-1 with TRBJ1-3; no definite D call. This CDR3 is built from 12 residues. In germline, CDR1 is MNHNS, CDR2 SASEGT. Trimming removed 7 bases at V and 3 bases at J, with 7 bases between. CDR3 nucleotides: TGTGCCAGCACGGGTATTGGAAACACCATATATTTT. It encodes CASTGIGNTIYF.

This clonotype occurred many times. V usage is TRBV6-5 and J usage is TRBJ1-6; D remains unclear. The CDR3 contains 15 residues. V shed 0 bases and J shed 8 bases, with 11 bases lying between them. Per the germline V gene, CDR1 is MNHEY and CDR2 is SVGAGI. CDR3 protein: CASSYSLVGDSPLHF. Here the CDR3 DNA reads TGTGCCAGCAGTTACTCGCTAGTTGGAGATTCACCCCTCCACTTT.

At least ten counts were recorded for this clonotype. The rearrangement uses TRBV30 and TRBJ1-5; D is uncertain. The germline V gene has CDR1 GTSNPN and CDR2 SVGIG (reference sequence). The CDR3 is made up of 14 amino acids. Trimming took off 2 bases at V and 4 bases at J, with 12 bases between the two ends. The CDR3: CAWSTADGNQPQHF. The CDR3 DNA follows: TGTGCCTGGAGTACCGCGGACGGGAATCAGCCCCAGCATTTT.

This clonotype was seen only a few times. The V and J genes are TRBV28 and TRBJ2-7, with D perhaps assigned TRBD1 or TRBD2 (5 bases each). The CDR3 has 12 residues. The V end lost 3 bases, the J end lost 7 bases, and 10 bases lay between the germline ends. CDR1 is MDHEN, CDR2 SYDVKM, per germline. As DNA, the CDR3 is TGTGCCAGCAGTTTCGGGACGAATGAGCAGTACTTC. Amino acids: CASSFGTNEQYF.

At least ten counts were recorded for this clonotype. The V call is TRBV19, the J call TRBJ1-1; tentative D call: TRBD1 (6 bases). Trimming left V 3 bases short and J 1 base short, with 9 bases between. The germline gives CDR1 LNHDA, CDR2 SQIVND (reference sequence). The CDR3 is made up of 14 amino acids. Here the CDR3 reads CASSIGTRNTEAFF. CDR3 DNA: TGTGCCAGTAGTATCGGGACACGGAACACTGAAGCTTTCTTT.

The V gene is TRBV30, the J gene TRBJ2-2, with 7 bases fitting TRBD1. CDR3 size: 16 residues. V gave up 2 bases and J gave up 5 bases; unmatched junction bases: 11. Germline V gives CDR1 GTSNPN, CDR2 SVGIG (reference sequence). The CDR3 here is CAWSRETGILTGELFF. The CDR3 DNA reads TGTGCCTGGAGTCGCGAGACAGGGATATTGACCGGGGAGCTGTTTTTT.

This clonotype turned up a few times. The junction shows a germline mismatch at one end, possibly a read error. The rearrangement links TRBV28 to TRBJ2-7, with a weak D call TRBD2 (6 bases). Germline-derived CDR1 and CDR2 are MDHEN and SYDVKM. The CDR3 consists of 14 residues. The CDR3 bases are TGTGCCAGCATTGGGGCGGGACGGTACTACGATCAGTACTTC. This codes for CASIGAGRYYDQYF.

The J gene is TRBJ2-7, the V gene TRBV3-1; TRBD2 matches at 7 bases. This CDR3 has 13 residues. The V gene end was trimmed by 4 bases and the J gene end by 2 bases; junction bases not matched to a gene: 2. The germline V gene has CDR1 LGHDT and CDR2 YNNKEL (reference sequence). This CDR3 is CASSPSGPYEQYF. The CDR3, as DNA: TGTGCCAGCAGCCCTAGCGGCCCCTACGAGCAGTACTTC.

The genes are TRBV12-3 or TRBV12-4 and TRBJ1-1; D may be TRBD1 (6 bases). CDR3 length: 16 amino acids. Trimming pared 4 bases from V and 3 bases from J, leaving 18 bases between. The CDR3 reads CASSWWLGARDTEAFF. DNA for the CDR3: TGTGCCAGCAGTTGGTGGCTGGGGGCAAGGGACACTGAAGCTTTCTTT.

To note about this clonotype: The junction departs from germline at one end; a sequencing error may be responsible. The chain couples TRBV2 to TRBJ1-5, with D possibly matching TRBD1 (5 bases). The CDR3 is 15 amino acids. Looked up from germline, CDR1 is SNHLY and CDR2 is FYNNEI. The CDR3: CASSVGRVGDQPQHF. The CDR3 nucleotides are TGTGCCAGCAGTGTGGGCAGGGTCGGCGATCAGCCTCAGCATTTT.

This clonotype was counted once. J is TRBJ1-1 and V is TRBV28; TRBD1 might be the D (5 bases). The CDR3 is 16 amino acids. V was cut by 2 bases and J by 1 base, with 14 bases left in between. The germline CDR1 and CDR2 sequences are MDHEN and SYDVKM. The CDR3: CASSLPSLGGNTEAFF. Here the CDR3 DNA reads TGTGCCAGCAGTTTACCCAGCTTGGGGGGGAACACTGAAGCTTTCTTT.